One and the same sample provided the 13 T cell receptor beta chains below, sequenced in a study of tissue T cells after allogeneic stem cell transplantation. Specified time point: mouse harvest day 14 after allogeneic transplant. Each mouse received 10^7 T-cell-depleted marrow cells plus 10^6 splenic CD5+ T cells by tail vein. TCRdb's table, derived via immunoSEQ multiplex PCR, lists solely in-frame clones and lacks some. The top ten hold 6% to 7% of the sample, which has about 7,700 clones, 36% seen once. The specimen was skin. The receptors here all came from a female BALB/c mouse given C57BL/6 T cells with graft-versus-host disease after an allogeneic hematopoietic cell transplant.

About this clone itself: Gene names follow the mouse nomenclature. The CDR3 protein is CASSLTANTLYF. CDR3 DNA, as far as it was read: TGTGCCAGCAGTCTGACAGCAAACACCTTGTAC. This chain connects TRBV26 to TRBJ2-4; no firm D call. The read ends 1 residue before the CDR3 terminus; that terminus is restored from the germline J gene. The ends were cut back, 2 bases at V and 5 bases at J, with 5 bases in the middle. The CDR3 is made up of 12 amino acids. Germline CDR1 and CDR2: KGHPV and FQNQEV (reference sequence). The full variable domain, with the rest looked up from reference TRBV26 and TRBJ2-4, is NSKVIQTPRYLVKGQGQKAKMRCIPEKGHPVVFWYQQNKNNEFKFLINFQNQEVLQQIDMTEKRFSAECPSNSPCSLEIQSSEAGDSALYLCASSLTANTLYFGAGTRLSVL.

This clone was observed a handful of times. Mouse germline and gene names are used. The CDR3 goes on 1 residue after the read ends, and that part is filled in from the germline J gene. The gene calls are TRBV26 and TRBJ2-7; D unresolved. Looked up from germline, CDR1 is KGHPV and CDR2 is FQNQEV (reference sequence). V lost 4 bases and J lost 0, with 10 bases in between. The CDR3 spans 14 residues. The covered CDR3 bases are TGTGCCAGCAGTCAACATCTAAGCTCCTATGAACAGTAC. It is translated as CASSQHLSSYEQY. The full CDR3 protein reads CASSQHLSSYEQYF.

This clone was counted between two and nine times. The listed genes are named as in mouse. The read is 1 residue too short to cover the CDR3 end, so that end is filled in from the germline J gene. The V and J genes are TRBV26 and TRBJ1-1; 10 bases fit TRBD1. V was clipped by 4 bases and J by 8 bases; unmatched bases: 4. The CDR3 totals 13 residues. Germline loops: CDR1 KGHPV, CDR2 FQNQEV (reference sequence). This CDR3 is CASSRTGGTEVFF. The covered CDR3 bases are TGTGCCAGCAGTCGGACAGGGGGAACGGAAGTCTTC.

This clone was found a few times. The gene names here belong to mouse. Read coverage stops 1 residue before the CDR3 terminus; the germline J gene supplies the remainder. The chain combines TRBV23 with TRBJ1-4; the table calls TRBD1, which could not be checked here. The germline V gene has CDR1 KGHTA and CDR2 FQNQQP. There are 14 residues in the CDR3. The sequenced part of the CDR3 DNA is TGCTCCAGCAGTCGTCAGATTTCCAACGAAAGATTATTT. Protein sequence: CSSSRQISNERLF. In full, the CDR3 is CSSSRQISNERLFF.

As to this clone: Gene names refer to mouse genes. From the germline J gene comes the end of the CDR3, since the read stops 1 residue before it. Other DNA sequences from this sample encode an identical CDR3 as well. The chain is built from TRBV23 and TRBJ2-1; TRBD1, the D gene given by the table, was not confirmed from the DNA. CDR3 length equals 15 residues. Germline V gene lookup returns CDR1 KGHTA and CDR2 FQNQQP. CDR3: CSSSQLQGAYAEQFF. The CDR3 bases that were read are TGCTCCAGCAGTCAATTACAGGGGGCCTATGCTGAGCAGTTC. Filled out from reference TRBV23 and TRBJ2-1, the complete variable domain reads DAAVTQKPRYLIKMKGQEAEMKCIPEKGHTAVFWYQQKQSKELKFLIYFQNQQPLDQIDMVKERFSAVCPSSSLCSLGIRTCEAEDSALYLCSSSQLQGAYAEQFFGPGTRLTVL.

A word on this clone: The gene symbols are mouse symbols. Read coverage stops 1 residue before the CDR3 terminus; the germline J gene supplies the remainder. The gene calls are TRBV19 and TRBJ2-1; TRBD1 aligns across 8 bases. J was trimmed by 6 bases and V by 4 bases; bases with no gene match: 6. CDR3 length: 14 amino acids. Germline assignment: CDR1 FNHDT and CDR2 SITEND (reference sequence). The DNA read from the CDR3 is TGTGCCAGCAGTTTCAGGGGGCGCGGTGCTGAGCAGTTC. It yields the protein CASSFRGRGAEQF. The entire CDR3 protein is CASSFRGRGAEQFF. The complete variable domain, with remaining parts taken from reference TRBV19 and TRBJ2-1, reads GGIITQTPKFLIGQEGQKLTLKCQQNFNHDTMYWYRQDSGKGLRLIYYSITENDLQKGDLSEGYDASREKKSSFSLTVTSAQKNEMAVFLCASSFRGRGAEQFFGPGTRLTVL.

A remark on this clone: Mouse gene names and germline throughout. The CDR3 extends 1 residue past the end of the read, so its final part is completed from the germline J gene. The chain employs TRBV1 and TRBJ2-7; a possible D gene is TRBD1 (5 bases). Trimming shortened V by 4 bases and J by 0 bases, and 7 bases separated the two germline ends. This CDR3 spans 13 amino acids. Germline lookup yields CDR1 NSQYPW and CDR2 LRSPGD (reference sequence). The CDR3 region is CTCSEGSSYEQYF. The DNA read from the CDR3 is TGCACCTGCAGTGAGGGGAGCTCCTATGAACAGTAC.

A note on this clone: Germline and genes here are mouse. The read terminates 1 residue ahead of where the CDR3 ends, so the germline J gene completes it. This chain links TRBV16 with TRBJ2-1; D unresolved. Trimming cost V 0 bases and J 4 bases, with 7 bases left between them. Germline assignment: CDR1 SGHSA and CDR2 FRNQAP. The CDR3 contains 14 residues. Here the CDR3 reads CASSLDSSYAEQFF. The CDR3 bases that were read are TGTGCAAGCAGCTTAGATTCATCTTATGCTGAGCAGTTC.

Of note for this clone: Germline and genes here are mouse. With the read ending 1 residue before the CDR3 end, the germline J gene is used to fill in that end. The chain carries TRBV13-1 and TRBJ1-3, with D possibly TRBD1 on 5 matching bases. The CDR3 covers 13 residues. Trimming pared 4 bases from V and 3 bases from J, leaving 8 bases between. Germline assignment: CDR1 NSHNY and CDR2 SYGAGN. The CDR3 spells CASSPGFGNTLYF. Incomplete CDR3 DNA: TGTGCCAGCAGTCCAGGGTTTGGAAATACGCTCTAT.

Turning to this clone: Gene names are mouse gene names. The CDR3 is cut off 1 residue early in the read; its end comes from the germline J gene. This sequence joins TRBV23 and TRBJ1-1; the table's D gene call, TRBD1, was not cross checked with the DNA. There are 14 residues in the CDR3. CDR1 is KGHTA, CDR2 FQNQQP, per germline. Partial CDR3 DNA: TGCTCCAGCAGTCAAGGGGACAGGAACACAGAAGTCTTC. Amino acids: CSSSQGDRNTEVF. The whole CDR3 sequence is CSSSQGDRNTEVFF.

As regards this clone: One end of the junction varies from germline; a read error may be responsible. These gene names are mouse names. The read is 1 residue too short to cover the CDR3 end, so that end is filled in from the germline J gene. This sequence joins TRBV26 and TRBJ1-2, with a weak D call TRBD1 (5 bases). From germline, CDR1 is KGHPV and CDR2 FQNQEV (reference sequence). The CDR3 is 13 residues long. Partial CDR3 DNA: TGTGTCAGCAGTCTACAGGCAAACTCCGACTACACC. Its protein is CVSSLQANSDYT. The entire CDR3 protein reads CVSSLQANSDYTF. The complete variable domain, with remaining parts taken from reference TRBV26 and TRBJ1-2, reads NSKVIQTPRYLVKGQGQKAKMRCIPEKGHPVVFWYQQNKNNEFKFLINFQNQEVLQQIDMTEKRFSAECPSNSPCSLEIQSSEAGDSALYLCVSSLQANSDYTFGSGTRLLVI.

To note about this clone: The listed genes are named as in mouse. The read terminates 1 residue before the CDR3 end, so the remaining end is supplied by the germline J gene. Other DNA sequences in the sample encode the same CDR3. V and J are TRBV26 and TRBJ1-3; no firm D call. Trimming stripped 4 bases from V and 0 bases from J, with 7 bases between. The CDR3 is made up of 14 amino acids. Per the germline V gene, CDR1 is KGHPV and CDR2 is FQNQEV (reference sequence). CDR3: CASSPDNSGNTLYF. The CDR3 DNA, read in part, is TGTGCCAGCAGTCCAGACAATTCTGGAAATACGCTCTAT.

The sample holds one count of this clone. The genes are named according to mouse. The read terminates 1 residue before the CDR3 end, so the remaining end is supplied by the germline J gene. This rearrangement joins TRBV26 to TRBJ2-3, with D tentatively TRBD1 (5 bases). Germline CDR1 reads KGHPV; CDR2 reads FQNQEV (reference sequence). Trimming pared 2 bases from V and 0 bases from J, leaving 9 bases between. This CDR3 is 15 amino acids long. Incomplete CDR3 DNA: TGTGCCAGCAGTCTGCGGACAACTAGTGCAGAAACGCTGTAT. This encodes CASSLRTTSAETLY. The full-length CDR3 reads as CASSLRTTSAETLYF.